Below, 32 T cell receptor beta chains from the same sample are listed, as sequenced in a study of spatial heterogeneity in lung cancer. Specified time point: sample taken at primary tumor resection. Sequencing of whole RNA from tumor, nontumor lung or frozen PBMC involved no sorting. TCRdb independently ran MiXCR on the 5' RACE reads; one entry per CDR3 protein. The sample carries tens of thousands of distinct CDR3 sequences, 10% to 15% recorded once. The material sequenced was PBMCs, taken at surgery. The receptors were gathered from a male donor with early-stage non-small cell lung cancer.

This chain connects TRBV7-9 to TRBJ2-3; TRBD1 matches at 9 bases. The CDR3 is 15 residues long. In germline, CDR1 is SEHNR, CDR2 FQNEAQ (reference sequence). Trimming at V came to 4 bases and at J to 4 bases, leaving 6 bases not matched to a gene. CDR3 in amino acids: CASSSRTGEADTQYF. CDR3 DNA sequence: TGTGCCAGCAGCTCCAGGACAGGGGAAGCAGATACGCAGTATTTT.

This clonotype was recorded many times. This chain uses TRBV7-9 with TRBJ2-1; TRBD2 agrees at 7 bases. Germline lookup yields CDR1 SEHNR and CDR2 FQNEAQ (reference sequence). Trimming removed 5 bases from V and 0 bases from J; junction bases left unmatched: 13. The CDR3 totals 18 residues. In DNA form, the CDR3 reads TGTGCCAGCAGCCCAGAGGGTAGCGGGTTGAGCTCCTACAATGAGCAGTTCTTC. This codes for CASSPEGSGLSSYNEQFF.

The chain couples TRBV27 to TRBJ1-2; TRBD1 might be the D (5 bases). Germline CDR1 reads MNHEY; CDR2 reads SMNVEV (reference sequence). This CDR3 has 13 amino acids. Trimming took 5 bases from V and 6 from J, leaving 13 bases between them. CDR3 nucleotide sequence: TGTGCCAGCAGTCTTTCCGGGACGGATGGCTACACCTTC. Its translation: CASSLSGTDGYTF.

This chain connects TRBV2 to TRBJ1-1, with D tentatively TRBD1 (5 bases). The CDR3 runs 12 residues. Germline lookup yields CDR1 SNHLY and CDR2 FYNNEI. Trimming stripped 3 bases from V and 9 bases from J, with 11 bases between. CDR3 sequence reads: CASSEWDFQAFF. DNA for the CDR3: TGTGCCAGCAGTGAGTGGGACTTCCAAGCTTTCTTT.

The sample holds a few counts of this clonotype. The J gene is TRBJ2-1, the V gene TRBV2; 11 nucleotides align to TRBD2. Germline CDR1 and CDR2: SNHLY and FYNNEI. The CDR3 is made up of 14 amino acids. The J segment lost 5 bases and the V segment lost 6 bases, leaving 3 bases of the junction unmatched. The CDR3 region is CASRPGLADNEQFF. The CDR3 region has the DNA TGTGCCAGCAGACCGGGACTAGCGGACAATGAGCAGTTCTTC.

The V call is TRBV7-9, the J call TRBJ2-5; no reliable D call. This CDR3 contains 13 residues. V lost 1 base to trimming and J lost 5 bases, with 8 bases between them. Germline V gene sequence: CDR1 SEHNR, CDR2 FQNEAQ (reference sequence). CDR3 coding DNA: TGTGCCAGCAGCTTAGAACCCCTGGAGACCCAGTACTTC. Translation: CASSLEPLETQYF.

The chain joins TRBV29-1 to TRBJ1-2, with TRBD1 matching 7 bases. Germline trimming cut 7 bases from V and 7 bases from J; bases unmatched to any gene: 12. This CDR3 comprises 13 residues. Germline-derived CDR1 and CDR2 are SQVTM and ANQGSEA. CDR3 loop: CSGRDSGYGGYTF. In DNA, the CDR3 is TGCAGCGGAAGGGACAGCGGCTATGGTGGCTACACCTTC.

This clonotype was seen many times. The chain couples TRBV11-3 to TRBJ2-7; tentatively, D is TRBD1 (6 bases). This CDR3 contains 15 residues. The germline CDR1 and CDR2 sequences are SGHNT and YENEEA. Trimming removed 2 bases from V and 1 base from J, with 12 bases in between. The DNA for the CDR3 is TGTGCCAGCAGCTTAAGGGGGTTCTCGTCCTACGAGCAGTACTTC. This translates into CASSLRGFSSYEQYF.

This clonotype was picked up many times. The V and J genes are TRBV7-6 and TRBJ2-6; no clear D. In germline, CDR1 is SGHVS, CDR2 FNYEAQ. Trimming removed 6 bases from V and 0 bases from J, with 6 bases in between. The CDR3 covers 14 residues. CDR3 sequence reads: CASSSSSGANVLTF. For the CDR3, the DNA is TGTGCCAGCAGTAGTAGCTCTGGGGCCAACGTCCTGACTTTC. The full variable domain, completed using reference TRBV7-6 and TRBJ2-6, is GAGVSQSPRYKVTKRGQDVALRCDPISGHVSLYWYRQALGQGPEFLTYFNYEAQQDKSGLPNDRFSAERPEGSISTLTIQRTEQRDSAMYRCASSSSSGANVLTFGAGSRLTVL.

This clonotype was observed a handful of times. The genes are TRBV29-1 and TRBJ2-5, with TRBD1 matching 7 bases. The CDR3 contains 16 residues. The germline V gene encodes CDR1 SQVTM and CDR2 ANQGSEA. Losses at the gene ends were 6 bases for V and 3 bases for J; bases not matched to a gene: 16. The CDR3 spells CSVHRYIGDREETQYF. The CDR3, as DNA: TGCAGCGTCCACCGATATATTGGAGACAGGGAAGAGACCCAGTACTTC.

In its sample, this clonotype was seen a few times. The V gene is TRBV7-9, the J gene TRBJ2-3; D might be TRBD1 (6 bases). CDR3 size: 15 residues. Between the trimmed V and J ends, which lost 5 bases and 0 bases, there was a span of 12 bases. Germline lookup yields CDR1 SEHNR and CDR2 FQNEAQ (reference sequence). The CDR3 sequence: CASSPQGHSTDTQYF. CDR3 sequence (DNA): TGTGCCAGCAGCCCACAGGGTCATAGCACAGATACGCAGTATTTT.

The chain couples TRBV18 to TRBJ1-1; D is unresolved. Germline V gene data show CDR1 as KGHSH and CDR2 as LQKENI. The CDR3 consists of 14 residues. V gave up 0 bases and J gave up 3 bases, with 8 bases separating them. CDR3 protein: CASSPPGRYTEAFF. CDR3 nucleotides: TGTGCCAGCTCACCACCAGGCAGATACACTGAAGCTTTCTTT.

The chain recombines TRBV10-3 with TRBJ2-1; TRBD1 agrees at 7 bases. The germline V gene has CDR1 ENHRY and CDR2 SYGVKD. V was clipped by 2 bases and J by 7 bases; unmatched bases: 8. This CDR3 is built from 15 residues. CDR3 amino acids: CAISEEGARRNEQFF. CDR3 sequence (DNA): TGTGCCATCAGTGAGGAGGGGGCGAGGAGAAATGAGCAGTTCTTC.

This chain connects TRBV6-2 or TRBV6-3 to TRBJ1-1; D ambiguous. Germline V gene sequence: CDR1 MNHEY, CDR2 SVGEGT. The germline V and J ends were trimmed by 2 bases and 10 bases, with 14 bases remaining between them. The CDR3 runs 13 residues. The CDR3 spells CASSYMYTPRAFF. Here the CDR3 DNA reads TGTGCCAGCAGTTACATGTACACCCCACGAGCTTTCTTT.

The CDR3 coding sequence is TGTGCCAGCGCGGCCGGGACAGGGTTTTTGAAACTGTTTTTT. This encodes CASAAGTGFLKLFF. The chain has TRBV6-2 or TRBV6-3 and TRBJ1-4; 9 bases agree with TRBD1. The CDR3 contains 14 residues. V lost 8 bases and J lost 11; bases outside the gene matches: 12. The germline CDR1 and CDR2 sequences are MNHEY and SVGEGT.

Only a few counts were recorded for this clonotype. V gene TRBV5-5 combines with J gene TRBJ2-7; 8 nucleotides line up with TRBD2. CDR3 size: 17 residues. V lost 1 base, J lost 2 bases, and 11 bases stayed unmatched. CDR1 is SGHKS and CDR2 is YYEKEE in the germline V gene (reference sequence). The CDR3 DNA follows: TGTGCCAGCAGCTTGAGGCAAAGCGGGAGCTACACCTACGAGCAGTACTTC. The encoded protein is CASSLRQSGSYTYEQYF. Full variable domain (missing parts from reference TRBV5-5 and TRBJ2-7): DAGVTQSPTHLIKTRGQQVTLRCSPISGHKSVSWYQQVLGQGPQFIFQYYEKEERGRGNFPDRFSARQFPNYSSELNVNALLLGDSALYLCASSLRQSGSYTYEQYFGPGTRLTVT.

This clonotype was counted at least ten times. The J gene is TRBJ1-1, the V gene TRBV29-1, with 7 bases that match TRBD1. J gave up 1 base and V 7 bases, and 6 bases lay outside the gene matches. Germline lookup yields CDR1 SQVTM and CDR2 ANQGSEA. CDR3 size: 13 residues. CDR3 amino acids: CSALGQSNTEAFF. The CDR3 DNA reads TGCAGCGCCCTGGGACAGTCGAACACTGAAGCTTTCTTT.

This clonotype was seen a few times. The chain employs TRBV7-9 and TRBJ1-1; possibly TRBD1 for D (5 bases). Germline V gives CDR1 SEHNR, CDR2 FQNEAQ (reference sequence). V lost 3 bases to trimming and J lost 7 bases, with 9 bases between them. This CDR3 has 12 residues. In nucleotides, the CDR3 is TGTGCCAGCAGCTTTCCGGACATTGAAGCTTTCTTT. It is translated as CASSFPDIEAFF.

This clonotype was seen a handful of times. The chain combines TRBV5-1 with TRBJ1-1; D is uncertain. The germline CDR1 and CDR2 sequences are SGHRS and YFSETQ. This CDR3 comprises 12 residues. Trimming took off 4 bases at V and 5 bases at J, with 9 bases between the two ends. The DNA of the CDR3 is TGCGCCAGCAGCCCGGGCCAGACTGAAGCTTTCTTT. Its protein product is CASSPGQTEAFF.

The CDR3 here is CASSAGRGSTYEQYF. The CDR3 region has the DNA TGTGCCAGCAGCGCTGGGAGGGGTTCAACCTACGAGCAGTACTTC. The chain links TRBV7-2 to TRBJ2-7; TRBD2 agrees at 7 bases. The J segment lost 2 bases and the V segment lost 5 bases, leaving 9 bases of the junction unmatched. The CDR3 length is 15 residues. Germline loops: CDR1 SGHTA, CDR2 FQGNSA.

The J gene is TRBJ1-1, the V gene TRBV29-1, with unresolved D. The ends were cut back, 4 bases at V and 5 bases at J, with 11 bases in the middle. The CDR3 covers 12 residues. Germline V CDR1 and CDR2: SQVTM, ANQGSEA. This chain's CDR3 is CSVGSSPTEAFF. The CDR3 DNA reads TGCAGCGTTGGGTCCTCCCCGACTGAAGCTTTCTTT.

This chain connects TRBV20-1 to TRBJ2-7; 12 nucleotides align to TRBD2. Losses at the gene ends were 6 bases for V and 3 bases for J; bases not matched to a gene: 6. CDR3 size: 14 residues. Looked up from germline, CDR1 is DFQATT and CDR2 is SNEGSKA (reference sequence). The CDR3 DNA reads as TGCAGTGCCCTGACTAGCGGGGGCCTCTACGAGCAGTACTTC. This gives the protein CSALTSGGLYEQYF.

This clonotype was seen ten or more times. The V gene is TRBV10-3, the J gene TRBJ1-4, with D perhaps TRBD1 (6 bases). Trimming left V 3 bases short and J 2 bases short, with 13 bases between. Looked up from germline, CDR1 is ENHRY and CDR2 is SYGVKD. CDR3 length: 16 amino acids. The CDR3 protein is CAISDIRTATNEKLFF. The CDR3 DNA sequence: TGTGCCATCAGTGATATTCGGACAGCTACTAATGAAAAACTGTTTTTT.

Note on this clonotype: A much larger clone is a single base away; this may be a read error. V and J are TRBV29-1 and TRBJ1-1; D perhaps matches TRBD1 (5 bases). V shed 4 bases and J shed 3 bases, with 12 bases lying between them. This CDR3 region has 13 residues. Germline V gene data show CDR1 as SQVTM and CDR2 as ANQGSEA. The CDR3 here is CSVAGREDTEAFF. The CDR3 region has the DNA TGCAGCGTTGCGGGCAGGGAGGACACTGAAGCTTTCTTT.

About this clonotype: This may be a read error: a much more frequent sequence differs by one nucleotide. The CDR3 sequence is CASSVSSGTDTQYF. Here the CDR3 DNA reads TGTGCCAGCAGCGTAAGCAGTGGCACAGATACGCAGTATTTT. V is TRBV9 and J is TRBJ2-3; D is uncertain. Germline CDR1 SGDLS, CDR2 YYNGEE. The CDR3 is 14 amino acids. V was trimmed by 1 base and J by 1 base, leaving 7 bases between them.

This clonotype was counted a few times. The V and J genes are TRBV6-5 and TRBJ1-1; D is perhaps TRBD1 (5 bases). Germline CDR1 reads MNHEY; CDR2 reads SVGAGI. This CDR3 has 14 amino acids. Deletions cut 0 bases from V and 3 bases from J, with 8 bases between. The CDR3 spells CASSYSRGDTEAFF. CDR3 in DNA: TGTGCCAGCAGTTACTCTCGGGGGGACACTGAAGCTTTCTTT.

This chain connects TRBV6-5 to TRBJ1-3, with unresolved D. This CDR3 is 14 amino acids long. Between the trimmed V and J ends, which lost 7 bases and 0 bases, there was a span of 10 bases. Germline CDR1 and CDR2: MNHEY and SVGAGI. CDR3 nucleotides: TGTGCCAGCAAGGTACAGAGCTCTGGAAACACCATATATTTT. It codes for CASKVQSSGNTIYF.

The rearrangement links TRBV7-2 to TRBJ1-5; D uncertain. Looked up from germline, CDR1 is SGHTA and CDR2 is FQGNSA. The V end lost 5 bases, the J end lost 5 bases, and 16 bases lay between the germline ends. The CDR3 runs 15 residues. In DNA, the CDR3 is TGTGCCAGCAGCCTCAGGTCCGGCGGGGATCAGCCCCAGCATTTT. This encodes CASSLRSGGDQPQHF. Full variable domain (rest looked up from reference TRBV7-2 and TRBJ1-5): GAGVSQSPSNKVTEKGKDVELRCDPISGHTALYWYRQSLGQGLEFLIYFQGNSAPDKSGLPSDRFSAERTGGSVSTLTIQRTQQEDSAVYLCASSLRSGGDQPQHFGDGTRLSIL.

This clonotype was recorded a few times. This rearrangement joins TRBV7-2 to TRBJ2-1; maybe TRBD2 (5 bases). The CDR3 is 13 amino acids. V gave up 5 bases and J gave up 10 bases, with 15 bases separating them. CDR1 is SGHTA, CDR2 FQGNSA, per germline. CDR3 DNA sequence: TGTGCCAGCAGCCCCTCACAGCGGCGAGAGCAGTTCTTC. Protein product: CASSPSQRREQFF.

This clonotype was seen ten or more times. This rearrangement joins TRBV7-9 to TRBJ2-5; 7 nucleotides align to TRBD1. In germline, CDR1 is SEHNR, CDR2 FQNEAQ (reference sequence). After removal of 5 bases from V and 5 bases from J, the junction contained 8 bases not matched to a gene. This CDR3 is built from 14 residues. CDR3 nucleotides: TGTGCCAGCAGCCGAAGAGACAGGGCCGAGACCCAGTACTTC. Translating it yields CASSRRDRAETQYF.

The CDR3 loop reads CASSEDRVNFPLQETQYF. The CDR3 nucleotides read TGTGCCAGCTCAGAGGACCGGGTAAACTTTCCCCTCCAAGAGACCCAGTACTTC. The rearrangement uses TRBV18 and TRBJ2-5; no definite D call. Germline-derived CDR1 and CDR2 are KGHSH and LQKENI. The V and J ends lost 5 bases and 1 base respectively, with 23 bases between them. The CDR3 loop spans 18 amino acids. Full variable domain (missing parts from reference TRBV18 and TRBJ2-5): NAGVMQNPRHLVRRRGQEARLRCSPMKGHSHVYWYRQLPEEGLKFMVYLQKENIIDESGMPKERFSAEFPKEGPSILRIQQVVRGDSAAYFCASSEDRVNFPLQETQYFGPGTRLLVL.

This clonotype was counted only a few times. Here the CDR3 DNA reads TGCAGCGGATCCCCGGGATTTGAGACCCAGTACTTC. Its protein is CSGSPGFETQYF. The chain carries TRBV29-1 and TRBJ2-5, with D perhaps matching TRBD2 (5 bases). This CDR3 is built from 12 residues. Germline values: CDR1 SQVTM, CDR2 ANQGSEA. The V and J ends lost 7 bases and 5 bases respectively, with 14 bases between them.